The T cell receptor beta chain described here comes from a study of tumor and adjacent non-tumor tissue in lung cancer. Turning to the study itself: Patients comprised approximately eleven adenocarcinoma, a couple of squamous cell carcinoma and 1 small cell lung cancer.

Study-wide results and limits: Significantly higher TCR diversity was found in tumor than normal lung. Top 100 clones took a larger repertoire share in normal lung.

RNA was extracted from bulk tissue without any cell sorting. Distant lung tissue was collected more than 3 cm away from the tumor edge. Newly diagnosed lung cancer patients had thoracic surgery in China, August–November 2014, without prior chemotherapy. Germline values: CDR1 GTSNPN, CDR2 SVGIG (reference sequence). This CDR3 has 13 residues. This clonotype was counted a single time. Its antigen remains unidentified. The library came from three nested PCR rounds adapted from ARM-PCR protocols. MiXCR was run by TCRdb on the multiplex PCR reads, yielding one entry per CDR3 protein. The data contain 100,000 or so distinct CDR3 sequences, 80% of them singletons.

The clonotype comes from a man in his 60s with small cell lung cancer. The genes are TRBV30 and TRBJ2-1; D is possibly TRBD2 (6 bases). Sequenced: distant non-tumor lung tissue. CDR3 protein: CARDRGFRNEQFF. In nucleotides, the CDR3 is TGTGCTCGGGACCGGGGGTTTAGGAATGAGCAGTTCTTC.